The sequence of this T cell receptor (beta chain) was determined in a study of T cell responses to AZD1222 COVID-19 vaccine. The CDR3 totals 15 residues. CDR1 and CDR2 (germline): LGHNA, YSLEER. V lost 1 base to trimming and J lost 5 bases, with 12 bases between them. Profiling relied on immunoSEQ multiplex PCR, and the TCRdb table lists in-frame clones only, not all of them. The profile shows around 200,000 clones, 88% of them singletons. Whole-study results and caveats: Scientists sampled the repertoires only once the peak T cell response had passed.

Remarks on this clone: Its antigen is currently unknown.

This sequence was found in an adult who received the AZD1222 COVID-19 vaccine. V and J are TRBV4-3 and TRBJ1-5, with D possibly being TRBD1 (6 bases). Sample: peripheral blood, taken 28 days after the second AZD1222 dose. The CDR3 reads CASSQVDSVDQPQHF. The DNA for the CDR3 is TGCGCCAGCAGCCAAGTGGACAGTGTCGATCAGCCCCAGCATTTT.